The clone carrying this T cell receptor beta chain was seen at least ten times. Construction of the TCRbeta library involved unique molecular identifiers. TCRdb passed the PCR reads through MiXCR, listing each CDR3 protein once. There are about 610,000 distinct CDR3 sequences in the sample; about 10% occur only once, and about 4.2% lies in the top ten. This sample stems from a study of T-cell reconstitution after alpha-beta-depleted transplantation in children. The CDR3 extends over 13 amino acids. Germline V lookup: CDR1 SGHAT, CDR2 FQNNGV. V trimming: 6 bases; J trimming: 1 base; junction bases outside the gene matches: 2.

The genes are TRBV11-2 and TRBJ1-1, with 7 bases that match TRBD1. Sample: PBMCs from the stem cell graft donor, taken from the stem cell graft. The receptor comes from a human donor who donated a stem cell graft to a child with acute myeloid leukemia. DNA for the CDR3: TGTGCCAGCAGGAGGGGGCAGAACACTGAAGCTTTCTTT. Translated: CASRRGQNTEAFF.